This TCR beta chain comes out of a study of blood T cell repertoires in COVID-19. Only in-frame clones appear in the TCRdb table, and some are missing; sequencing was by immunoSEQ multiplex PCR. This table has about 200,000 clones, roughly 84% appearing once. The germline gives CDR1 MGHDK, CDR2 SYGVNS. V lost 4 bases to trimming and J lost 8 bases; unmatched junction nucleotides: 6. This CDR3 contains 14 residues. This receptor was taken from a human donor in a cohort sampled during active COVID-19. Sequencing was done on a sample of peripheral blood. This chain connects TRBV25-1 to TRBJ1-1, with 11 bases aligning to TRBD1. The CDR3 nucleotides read TGTGCCAGCAGTGGGACAGGGGGCCGAAGGGAAGCTTTCTTT. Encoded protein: CASSGTGGRREAFF.